This T cell receptor beta chain stems from a study of blood T cell repertoires in COVID-19. Background on the study: Samples of COVID-19 (acute and convalescent) were obtained from the United States, Italy and Spain.

In the original workflow: Scientists estimated how many nucleated cells there were by amplifying reference gene primers. Sequencing was performed with immunoSEQ multiplex PCR; in TCRdb, only in-frame clones are kept and a portion is missing. The V and J calls and clone size come from that table; D and trimming were worked out from the DNA. The table has about 260,000 clones, roughly 79% seen once. This TCR came from a woman older than 75 with acute or convalescent COVID-19. Source material: peripheral blood.

Written as DNA, the CDR3 is TGCAGCGTTGGAGGGGGGGAGTTCTTC. This encodes CSVGGGEFF. V and J are TRBV29-1 and TRBJ2-1; a weak D match, TRBD2 (7 bases). The V and J ends lost 4 bases and 14 bases respectively, with 9 bases between them. CDR1 and CDR2 from the germline V gene are SQVTM and ANQGSEA. CDR3 length: 9 amino acids.